These 9 T cell receptor beta chains came from one sample sequenced in a study of blood T cell repertoires in COVID-19. The data were produced by immunoSEQ multiplex PCR, yet TCRdb's version contains in-frame clones alone and is incomplete. The table lists 30,000 to 35,000 clones, approximately 92% of them singletons. Sequencing was done on a sample of peripheral blood. The receptors were gathered from an elderly man with acute or convalescent COVID-19.

This chain connects TRBV30 to TRBJ2-5; 15 bases align to TRBD2. V lost 7 bases, J lost 5 bases, and 5 bases stayed unmatched. Germline CDR1 is GTSNPN and CDR2 is SVGIG (reference sequence). The CDR3 length is 14 residues. The CDR3 coding sequence is TGTGCCTTCGGACTAGCGGGAGGGCAGGAGACCCAGTACTTC. Translation gives CAFGLAGGQETQYF.

In its sample, this clone was seen once. The genes are TRBV19 and TRBJ1-5; D unresolved. Germline V gives CDR1 LNHDA, CDR2 SQIVND (reference sequence). The CDR3 is made up of 12 amino acids. V was trimmed by 6 bases and J by 5 bases, leaving 8 bases between them. The CDR3 is CASRATYQPQHF. The DNA of the CDR3 is TGTGCCAGTAGGGCAACCTATCAGCCCCAGCATTTT.

V usage is TRBV11-2 and J usage is TRBJ2-7, with 7 nucleotides matching TRBD1. Trimming at V came to 5 bases and at J to 0 bases, leaving 7 bases not matched to a gene. The germline CDR1 and CDR2 sequences are SGHAT and FQNNGV. The CDR3 is 15 amino acids. The CDR3, as DNA: TGTGCCAGCAGCAAGGGGACAGCTCTCTCCTACGAGCAGTACTTC. This codes for CASSKGTALSYEQYF.

The table lists this clone with a count of one. The V call is TRBV7-9, the J call TRBJ2-5, with 8 nucleotides matching TRBD2. Germline CDR1 and CDR2: SEHNR and FQNEAQ (reference sequence). This CDR3 is built from 15 residues. The V gene end was trimmed by 5 bases and the J gene end by 7 bases; junction bases not matched to a gene: 12. In DNA form, the CDR3 reads TGTGCCAGCAGCAAAAGCGGGAGAGGGACGGGGACCCAGTACTTC. Its translation is CASSKSGRGTGTQYF.

The chain carries TRBV19 and TRBJ1-5; TRBD1 matches at 10 bases. Trimming cost V 1 base and J 6 bases; bases outside gene matches: 3. The CDR3 runs 15 residues. CDR1 and CDR2 from the germline V gene are LNHDA and SQIVND (reference sequence). CDR3 bases: TGTGCCAGTAGTATAGCCGGGACAGGGGCTCAGCCCCAGCATTTT. Amino acid sequence: CASSIAGTGAQPQHF.

J is TRBJ1-3 and V is TRBV28; D remains ambiguous. Trimming stripped 3 bases from V and 4 bases from J, with 13 bases between. The CDR3 contains 15 residues. The germline V gene encodes CDR1 MDHEN and CDR2 SYDVKM. CDR3 residues: CASSLGTDEGNTIYF. CDR3 coding DNA: TGTGCCAGCAGTTTGGGTACAGACGAGGGAAACACCATATATTTT.

The genes are TRBV6-1 and TRBJ1-1, with unresolved D. This CDR3 region has 12 residues. Germline CDR1 is MNHNS and CDR2 is SASEGT. V lost 2 bases and J lost 3, with 4 bases in between. The CDR3 bases are TGTGCCAGCAGTGAACTGTACACTGAAGCTTTCTTT. This gives the protein CASSELYTEAFF.

This chain links TRBV19 with TRBJ2-1; D unclear. Germline V CDR1 and CDR2: LNHDA, SQIVND (reference sequence). Trimming cost V 4 bases and J 6 bases, with 10 bases left between them. The CDR3 is 13 amino acids. CDR3 loop: CASSNHLSNEQFF. The CDR3 DNA reads as TGTGCCAGTAGTAATCATTTGAGCAATGAGCAGTTCTTC.

The V gene is TRBV12-3 or TRBV12-4, the J gene TRBJ2-3; tentatively, D is TRBD1 (5 bases). Deletions cut 7 bases from V and 5 bases from J, with 13 bases between. This CDR3 region has 13 residues. CDR3: CASTPRQLDTQYF. The DNA for the CDR3 is TGTGCCAGCACCCCCCGACAGTTAGATACGCAGTATTTT.